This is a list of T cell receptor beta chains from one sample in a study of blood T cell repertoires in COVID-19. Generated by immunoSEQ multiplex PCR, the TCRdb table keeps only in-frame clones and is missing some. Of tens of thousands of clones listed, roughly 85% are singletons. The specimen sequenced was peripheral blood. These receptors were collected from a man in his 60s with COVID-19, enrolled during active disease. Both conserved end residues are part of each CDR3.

CASSLVGGGIQETQYF,16,TRBV5-1,TRBJ2-5
CASSPSGRGITYNEKLFF,18,TRBV7-9,TRBJ1-4
CASSIKGLGRSWSNQPQHF,19,TRBV19,TRBJ1-5
CASSKGRQGASGELFF,16,TRBV18,TRBJ2-2
CASSRHRPAEQYF,13,TRBV12-3/TRBV12-4,TRBJ2-7
CASSLVADSNYGYTF,15,TRBV5-1,TRBJ1-2
CAWIGTTNTGELFF,14,TRBV30,TRBJ2-2
CSVEAGITEAFF,12,TRBV29-1,TRBJ1-1
CASKGGSDSPLHF,13,TRBV6-4,TRBJ1-6
CASSLSPAGVTGELFF,16,TRBV7-3,TRBJ2-2
CASSTAQGRTGELFF,15,TRBV5-1,TRBJ2-2
CASSDGDRRHIQYF,14,TRBV5-4,TRBJ2-4
CASSLEFSDEQYF,13,TRBV7-9,TRBJ2-7
CATRQGEEGYTF,12,TRBV24-1,TRBJ1-2
CASIQHQGRNEKLFF,15,TRBV5-5,TRBJ1-4
CASSLDRFNYGYTF,14,TRBV11-2,TRBJ1-2
CASSSLGQPHEKLFF,15,TRBV7-9,TRBJ1-4
CASIEGQNYGYTF,13,TRBV12-3/TRBV12-4,TRBJ1-2
CASPRGADTEAFF,13,TRBV18,TRBJ1-1
CAWSERYDNNSPLHF,15,TRBV30,TRBJ1-6
CASSSGTTGKLFF,13,TRBV12-3/TRBV12-4,TRBJ1-4
CASSMGSKRQPQHF,14,TRBV3-1/TRBV3-2,TRBJ1-5
CASSLRTGGVYGYTF,15,TRBV11-2,TRBJ1-2
CASSLNTGGLYGYTF,15,TRBV11-1,TRBJ1-2
CASSYSVAESYEQYF,15,TRBV6-5,TRBJ2-7
CASSIDRGGTGNTIYF,16,TRBV19,TRBJ1-3
CASSADRGYGYTF,13,TRBV18,TRBJ1-2
CASSLYGPTGSYGYTF,16,TRBV7-7,TRBJ1-2
CAHKGVGADTQYF,13,TRBV6-5,TRBJ2-3
CASSYSSGSSYEQYF,15,TRBV6-5,TRBJ2-7
CASTPRRDSYEQYF,14,TRBV7-2,TRBJ2-7
CASSLVGGPEDTQYF,15,TRBV7-3,TRBJ2-3
CASRAGTPGYTF,12,TRBV28,TRBJ1-2
CSASSLVGDTEAFF,14,TRBV20-1,TRBJ1-1
CASSPGLAGSRSYNEQFF,18,TRBV18,TRBJ2-1
CASSEDRLNEKLFF,14,TRBV18,TRBJ1-4
CASGRDRGNEQFF,13,TRBV6-5,TRBJ2-1
CASSRGAGETQYF,13,TRBV5-4,TRBJ2-5
CASSQGQGLRTQYF,14,TRBV14,TRBJ2-5
CASSFENTGSGGYTF,15,TRBV7-9,TRBJ1-2
CASSPETGRNQPQHF,15,TRBV14,TRBJ1-5
CASSYSWQDTEAFF,14,TRBV6-5,TRBJ1-1
CASSFDRFNTGELFF,15,TRBV5-4,TRBJ2-2
CASSEGSGQGAYTIYF,16,TRBV6-1,TRBJ1-3
CASSVLGTGGIAKLFF,16,TRBV28,TRBJ1-4
CATGTGKSGANVLTF,15,TRBV24-1,TRBJ2-6
CASSLAGGRAYEQYF,15,TRBV5-4,TRBJ2-7
CSASVAGAALSIETQYF,17,TRBV20-1,TRBJ2-5
CASSQGSWTETQYF,14,TRBV3-1/TRBV3-2,TRBJ2-5
CASSSPTLSGEKLFF,15,TRBV5-5,TRBJ1-4
CASSDMSGANEQFF,14,TRBV6-4,TRBJ2-1
CASSFRTGQAGYTF,14,TRBV27,TRBJ1-2
CATSDWGGVDQETQYF,16,TRBV24-1,TRBJ2-5
CASSLGGPGETQYF,14,TRBV11-2,TRBJ2-5
CASSLDGTDYYGYTF,15,TRBV5-5,TRBJ1-2
CASSRYTSPTGTGREKLFF,19,TRBV19,TRBJ1-4